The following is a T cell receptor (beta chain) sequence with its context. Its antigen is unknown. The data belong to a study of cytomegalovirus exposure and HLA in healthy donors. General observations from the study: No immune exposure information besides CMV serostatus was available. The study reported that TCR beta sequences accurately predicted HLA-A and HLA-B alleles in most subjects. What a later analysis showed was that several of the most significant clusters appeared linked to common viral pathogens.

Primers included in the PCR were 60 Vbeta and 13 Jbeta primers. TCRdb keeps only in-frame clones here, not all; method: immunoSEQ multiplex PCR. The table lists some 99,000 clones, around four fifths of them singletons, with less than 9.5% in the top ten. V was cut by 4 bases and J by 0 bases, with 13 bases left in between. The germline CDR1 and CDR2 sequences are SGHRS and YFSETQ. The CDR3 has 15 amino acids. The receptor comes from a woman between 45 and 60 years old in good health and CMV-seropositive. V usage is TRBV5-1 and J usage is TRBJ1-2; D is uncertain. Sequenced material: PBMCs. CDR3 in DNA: TGCGCCAGCAGCAATCGAGAATTAGCTAACTATGGCTACACCTTC. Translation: CASSNRELANYGYTF. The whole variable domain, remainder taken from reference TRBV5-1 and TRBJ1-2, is KAGVTQTPRYLIKTRGQQVTLSCSPISGHRSVSWYQQTPGQGLQFLFEYFSETQRNKGNFPGRFSGRQFSNSRSEMNVSTLELGDSALYLCASSNRELANYGYTFGSGTRLTVV.